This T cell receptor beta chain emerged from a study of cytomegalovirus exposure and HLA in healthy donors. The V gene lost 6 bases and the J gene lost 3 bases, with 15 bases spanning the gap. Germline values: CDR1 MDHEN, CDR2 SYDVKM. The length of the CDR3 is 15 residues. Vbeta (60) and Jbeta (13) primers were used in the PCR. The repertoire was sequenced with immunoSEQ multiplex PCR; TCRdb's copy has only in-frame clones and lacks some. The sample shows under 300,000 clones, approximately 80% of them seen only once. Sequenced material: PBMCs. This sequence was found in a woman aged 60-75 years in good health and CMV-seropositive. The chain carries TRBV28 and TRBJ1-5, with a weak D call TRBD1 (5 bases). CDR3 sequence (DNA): TGTGCCAGCAGACCGGGCCCGGGGGTCAATCAGCCCCAGCATTTT. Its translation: CASRPGPGVNQPQHF.